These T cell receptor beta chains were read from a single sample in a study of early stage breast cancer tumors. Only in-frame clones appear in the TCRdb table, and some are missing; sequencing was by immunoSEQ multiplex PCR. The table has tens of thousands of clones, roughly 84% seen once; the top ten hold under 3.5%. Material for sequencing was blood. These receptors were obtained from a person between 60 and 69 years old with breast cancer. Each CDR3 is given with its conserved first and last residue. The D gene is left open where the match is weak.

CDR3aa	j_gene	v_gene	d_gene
CASSLLSWTEAFF	TRBJ1-1	TRBV5-5	-
CATTTGISGNTIYF	TRBJ1-3	TRBV19	-
CASSGPRTGGYEQYF	TRBJ2-7	TRBV28	TRBD1
CASSLGQGNTIYF	TRBJ1-3	TRBV5-1	-
CASSKVTGGATNYGYTF	TRBJ1-2	TRBV21-1	-
CASSRGATTGNTIYF	TRBJ1-3	TRBV5-1	-
CASSPGAGSNQPQHF	TRBJ1-5	TRBV7-2	-
CASSSSSNEQYF	TRBJ2-7	TRBV5-6	-
CASSLVRGRLDYGYTF	TRBJ1-2	TRBV11-2	-
CASCSSGSKNIQYF	TRBJ2-4	TRBV7-2	-
CASSDRASYEQYF	TRBJ2-7	TRBV7-9	TRBD1
CASSPGGIILREQYF	TRBJ2-7	TRBV11-2	-
CASSLWGLHSPLHF	TRBJ1-6	TRBV27	-
CSVVAGSGSEQYF	TRBJ2-7	TRBV29-1	-
CASSPLEGQPQHF	TRBJ1-5	TRBV6-5	-
CASRLETQYF	TRBJ2-5	TRBV2	-
CASSEGTNYGYTF	TRBJ1-2	TRBV6-1	-
CASSQDRLPTNYGYTF	TRBJ1-2	TRBV5-5	-
CASSPLRTNTGELFF	TRBJ2-2	TRBV18	-
CASSARGPNYGYTF	TRBJ1-2	TRBV11-2	-
CASSVGGHSGNTIYF	TRBJ1-3	TRBV9	-
CASSLSEVYEQYF	TRBJ2-7	TRBV5-1	-
CASSPLPRGTYNEQFF	TRBJ2-1	TRBV18	-
CASSRMTGVRMNTQYF	TRBJ2-3	TRBV19	TRBD1
CASSAGTGDPSSYEQYF	TRBJ2-7	TRBV5-5	TRBD1
CASESSTDTQYF	TRBJ2-3	TRBV6-5	-
CASSPDRGEAFF	TRBJ1-1	TRBV6-6	TRBD1
CASTRTGHFEPQHF	TRBJ1-5	TRBV28	TRBD1
CASSFGTDNTGELFF	TRBJ2-2	TRBV5-5	-
CASSVDGTDTQYF	TRBJ2-3	TRBV7-9	-
CASSLRTGLRDTQYF	TRBJ2-3	TRBV27	TRBD1
CASSVGTSGTDTQYF	TRBJ2-3	TRBV19	TRBD2
CAISENREFGNTIYF	TRBJ1-3	TRBV10-3	-
CSEPRYTEAFF	TRBJ1-1	TRBV20-1	-
CASRPTGSYEQYF	TRBJ2-7	TRBV6-6	-
CASSGTGITDTQYF	TRBJ2-3	TRBV28	TRBD1
CASSRTGLYEQYF	TRBJ2-7	TRBV5-1	-
CASSSGQILYEQYF	TRBJ2-7	TRBV28	TRBD1
CASSVGAGDYEQYF	TRBJ2-7	TRBV9	TRBD2
CASSVDYGYTF	TRBJ1-2	TRBV18	-
CASSYSLSGGDTQYF	TRBJ2-3	TRBV6-5	-
CASSLGGDGPYGYTF	TRBJ1-2	TRBV5-5	-
CATVQRMNTEAFF	TRBJ1-1	TRBV28	-
CASSARLDANTGELFF	TRBJ2-2	TRBV9	-
CASGARYTDTQYF	TRBJ2-3	TRBV28	-
CASSRTTGANTEAFF	TRBJ1-1	TRBV5-1	TRBD1
CASSPSESGNTIYF	TRBJ1-3	TRBV7-2	-
CASSFRTLGVGGTEAFF	TRBJ1-1	TRBV7-2	-
CASSLERKETQYF	TRBJ2-5	TRBV7-8	-
CASMVYRPYNEQFF	TRBJ2-1	TRBV2	-
CASSLGGGYNQPQHF	TRBJ1-5	TRBV5-6	-
CASSLQGSNQPQHF	TRBJ1-5	TRBV5-4	-
CASSYGTSTQYF	TRBJ2-3	TRBV6-5	TRBD2